This T cell receptor beta chain was obtained from a study of T-cell reconstitution after alpha-beta-depleted transplantation in children. Whole-study results and caveats: From surviving recipient T cells and thymic progenitors came the high day-60 TCRbeta diversity observed in some patients. Once a year had passed after transplant, T-cell counts and diversity came mostly from newly produced T cells. Several hundred graft clones that had expanded were reportedly the source of alpha-beta T cells about two months after transplant.

This clonotype was observed at least ten times. The antigen remains undetermined. Molecular barcoding with unique molecular identifiers was used for the TCRbeta library. TCRdb recomputed calls from the PCR reads with MiXCR, one row per CDR3 protein. In the table there are about 490,000 distinct CDR3 sequences, about 10% of which are singletons. The starting material was PBMCs, obtained before TCRalphabeta/CD19-depleted stem cell transplant. The TCR was taken from a child aged 2-15 years with inherited bone marrow failure, due to receive a stem cell transplant.

This chain's CDR3 is CASSISWGTEAFF. As DNA, the CDR3 is TGTGCCAGTAGTATTTCATGGGGGACTGAAGCTTTCTTT. V gene TRBV19 combines with J gene TRBJ1-1, with a weak D call TRBD1 (5 bases). The length of the CDR3 is 13 residues. Looked up from germline, CDR1 is LNHDA and CDR2 is SQIVND (reference sequence). V lost 3 bases and J 5 bases, leaving 10 bases between the germline ends.